This TCR beta chain was sequenced for a study of blood T cells in healthy people across ages. Looking at the study overall: In model experiments, template switching was able to capture about one barcoded beta molecule for every two T cells that were present.

The CDR3 consists of 14 residues. Trimming took off 1 base at V and 4 bases at J, with 8 bases between the two ends. Germline CDR1 is LNHDA and CDR2 is SQIVND (reference sequence). Through a sample-barcoded 5' primer and a J-beta primer mix, a second PCR was run for about 6 to 11 cycles. A single record per CDR3 protein comes from TCRdb applying MiXCR to the 5' RACE reads. The data show around 1,000,000 distinct CDR3 sequences, roughly a quarter seen once. The same specimen was also included in a second study, on T cells of mothers and their children. That work states: Sequencing returned over 8 million TCR beta CDR3 reads per mother and about 2.9 million per child.

The sample consisted of blood. J is TRBJ1-5 and V is TRBV19, with a tentative D call TRBD1 (6 bases). The sequence came from a girl aged 2-10 years in good health. In nucleotides, the CDR3 is TGTGCCAGTAGTATAGGTCAGGGGAATCAGCCCCAGCATTTT. It translates to CASSIGQGNQPQHF.